This TCR beta chain was retrieved from a study of shared clonotypes between healthy human individuals (TCRdb year 2020). As for the study more broadly: The cohort comprised two women and three men aged 18 to 49 years. Per donor, three plates each were used for CD4 naive and CD4 memory, two for CD8 naive, and one for CD8 memory. Between about 0.9 and 10 billion PBMCs per donor were obtained by leukapheresis. To estimate repertoire size and how much clonotypes are shared between individuals, the study performed deep sequencing of blood TCR repertoires from 4 to 6 healthy adults. Libraries were prepared and TCR repertoires were sequenced by different laboratories using diverse techniques, in order to increase sequencing depth and limit assay-specific biases. On the study overall, not on this receptor specifically: Naive subsets generally had larger estimated clonotype richness than memory subsets. Incomplete sequencing was indicated by rarefaction of sorted-subset datasets, despite the large sequencing depth. The small number of donors limited the genetic and exposure-history diversity represented. Pairwise subsampling led to the expectation that sequencing depth would affect the degree of clonotype sharing among donors. Compared with non-shared clonotypes, the clonotypes found in all four sorted-subset donors had higher generation probabilities. Sampling was restricted to blood, and TCR repertoires in tissues likely differ from the TCR repertoires found in blood. When four donors were compared, the shared fraction of clonotypes was around 5.1% for naive CD4, 3.5% to 4% for naive CD8, 2% to 2.5% for memory CD4, and 0.4% for memory CD8.

CDR3 length: 13 amino acids, cysteine to phenylalanine. Only the CDR3 region is kept as DNA, spanning 39 bases read in frame from base 1. Per the germline V gene, SQVTM is the CDR1 and ANQGSEA is the CDR2. Clipping removes 4 bases from V and 1 base from J, with 2 as the unmatched junction base count. TCR CDR3 regions were amplified from genomic DNA by multiplex PCR using the deep immunoSEQ assay. Extracted genomic DNA from each cell subset was distributed evenly across all wells of several immunoSEQ 96-well plates, and each plate was treated as a replicate. For sorted subsets, 200 to 250 ng of genomic DNA, equivalent to some 30,000 T cell genomes, went into each replicate PCR. Purified libraries were measured with a Qubit 3.0 fluorometer, size-checked on a Bioanalyzer 2100, and measured again with the KAPA Library Quantification kit. Every immunoSEQ 96-well plate was sequenced on a separate single-read 150-cycle Illumina NextSeq 550 flow cell. The paper's data handling went like this. Because only junctional sequences without quality scores were contained in the immunoSEQ output, filtering matching that applied to full-length reads could not be performed. Sequences were annotated with PyIR, a Python wrapper for IgBLAST v1.9, and V/J genes and CDR3 were assigned using IMGT germline references. Reads with weak V/J assignments (E-value above 1e-6), missing CDR3, stop codons, out-of-frame junctions, or ambiguous translated residues were removed. A V3J clonotype was defined by an identical inferred V gene, J gene, and CDR3 amino acid sequence. Percentage overlap between repertoires was calculated by dividing the number of shared unique clonotypes by the size of the smaller repertoire. RTK rarefaction, the Chao1 estimator, and Recon v2.1 estimates of unobserved clonotypes were used to assess repertoire richness. For all TCRbeta clonotypes obtained by the gDNA method from a few donors, generation probabilities were computed with OLGA. TCRdb holds this immuneACCESS table with in-frame rearrangements only. Some clones are missing; in checked studies, unresolved V genes explain under half, and the rest has no known cause. The DNA gave D and trimming, while V, J and clone size come from that table. The sample has approximately 590,000 clones on record, about 95% of them singletons. The ten largest clones capture around 0.097% of the sample.

In the case of this clone: Its antigen is not yet known. Base quality data are lacking; no much larger clone is found one base away. The same CDR3 is also encoded by other DNA sequences in this sample.

CD8 naive samples were CD45RO-negative cells positively selected for CCR7, giving a CD45RA+CCR7+ population that excluded TemRA cells. Healthy HIV-negative adults with no recently reported acute infections or vaccinations were included as donors. Every donor was a Caucasian adult residing in Nashville, Tennessee, USA. Blood was obtained by leukapheresis, after which PBMCs were separated by Ficoll-Histopaque density gradient centrifugation and cryopreserved in liquid nitrogen vapor phase. Analytical flow cytometry was used to check the purity and quantity of every magnetically sorted T cell population. From each sorted fraction, genomic DNA was isolated and quantified by UV absorbance on a Nanodrop 2000c.

The specimen sequenced was naive CD8+ T cells sorted from blood. The label giving this sample's cell subset or site can be read as: CD45RA+CCR7+. The chain is encoded by TRBV29-1 joined to TRBJ2-3, and TRBD1 matches 7 of the central bases. This TCR was sampled from a woman in her 30s in good health. The CDR3 reads CSVVGQGTDTQYF. In nucleotides, the sequence is TGCAGCGTTGTAGGACAGGGCACAGATACGCAGTATTTT.